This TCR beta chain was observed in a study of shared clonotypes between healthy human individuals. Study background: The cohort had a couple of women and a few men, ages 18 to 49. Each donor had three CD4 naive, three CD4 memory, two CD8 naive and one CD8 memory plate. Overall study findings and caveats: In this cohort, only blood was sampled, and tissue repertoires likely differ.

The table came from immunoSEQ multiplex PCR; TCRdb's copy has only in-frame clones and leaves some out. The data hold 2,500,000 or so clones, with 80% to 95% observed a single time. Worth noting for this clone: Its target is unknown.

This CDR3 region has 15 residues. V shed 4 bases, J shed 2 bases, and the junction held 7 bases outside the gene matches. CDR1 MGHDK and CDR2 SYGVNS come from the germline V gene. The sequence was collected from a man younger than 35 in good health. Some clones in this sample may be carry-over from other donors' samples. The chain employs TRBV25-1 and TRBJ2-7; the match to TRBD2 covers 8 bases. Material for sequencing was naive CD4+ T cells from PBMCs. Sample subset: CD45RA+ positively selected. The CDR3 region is CASSVSSGRTYEQYF. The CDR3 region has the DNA TGTGCCAGCAGTGTGTCCAGCGGGAGAACCTACGAGCAGTACTTC.